What follows are 5 T cell receptor beta chains derived from one specimen sequenced in a study of blood T cell repertoires in COVID-19 (dated by TCRdb to the early 2020s). Library preparation used the immunoSEQ multiplex PCR assay. Drawn from immuneACCESS, this table holds only the in-frame rearrangements with V and J called that TCRdb kept. Clones are partly lost; checked studies trace under half to an unresolved V gene and leave the rest unexplained. The sample records some 250,000 clones, roughly 81% of which are singletons. Of the sample, around 7.5% is held by the ten largest clones. Sequenced sample: peripheral blood. The receptors originated from a woman aged 80 or over with COVID-19, enrolled during active disease.

The gene calls are TRBV18 and TRBJ2-5; 9 positions agree with TRBD1. Germline values: CDR1 KGHSH, CDR2 LQKENI. The CDR3 has 13 residues. V gave up 8 bases and J gave up 3 bases; unmatched junction bases: 4. The CDR3 sequence: CASTGTGKETQYF. The CDR3 nucleotides read TGTGCCAGCACCGGGACAGGGAAAGAGACCCAGTACTTC.

J is TRBJ1-3 and V is TRBV4-1, with D tentatively TRBD1 (5 bases). The CDR3 is 18 residues long. V was cut by 1 base and J by 0 bases, with 16 bases left in between. Germline CDR1 MGHRA, CDR2 YSYEKL. CDR3 nucleotides: TGCGCCAGCAGCCAAGCGGGGGTAGAGTATGTCTCTGGAAACACCATATATTTT. Translation gives CASSQAGVEYVSGNTIYF.

This clone came up a few times. The CDR3 loop is CASSLTSEDTQYF. The CDR3 bases are TGTGCCAGCAGCTTGACTAGCGAAGATACGCAGTATTTT. The V and J genes are TRBV5-4 and TRBJ2-3; 7 positions agree with TRBD2. With 1 base clipped from V and 5 bases from J, the junction kept 1 base outside the gene matches. The CDR3 runs to 13 residues. The germline gives CDR1 SGHNT, CDR2 YYREEE (reference sequence).

This chain links TRBV28 with TRBJ1-2, with TRBD1 as a possible D gene (6 bases). The CDR3 covers 15 residues. CDR1 and CDR2 from the germline V gene are MDHEN and SYDVKM. Trimming cost V 4 bases and J 4 bases, with 16 bases left between them. The CDR3 DNA sequence: TGTGCCAGCAGTTCCCGGGACAAGGGCCTCTATGGCTACACCTTC. Translated: CASSSRDKGLYGYTF.

The chain combines TRBV7-9 with TRBJ2-3; 7 bases map to TRBD1. Per the germline V gene, CDR1 is SEHNR and CDR2 is FQNEAQ (reference sequence). J lost 3 bases, V lost 4 bases, and 13 bases had no gene match. The CDR3 spans 17 residues. Written as DNA, the CDR3 is TGTGCCAGCAGCTCACGACAGGGCCAACTAAGGACAGATACGCAGTATTTT. This sequence encodes CASSSRQGQLRTDTQYF. Supplemented by reference TRBV7-9 and TRBJ2-3, the full variable domain reads DTGVSQNPRHKITKRGQNVTFRCDPISEHNRLYWYRQTLGQGPEFLTYFQNEAQLEKSRLLSDRFSAERPKGSFSTLEIQRTEQGDSAMYLCASSSRQGQLRTDTQYFGPGTRLTVL.